The TCR beta chain described here comes from a study of identifying expanded T cells in peripheral blood. V shed 5 bases and J shed 2 bases, with 10 bases lying between them. This CDR3 region has 13 residues. The germline V gene encodes CDR1 MDHEN and CDR2 SYDVKM. General observations from the study: About 1.2 clones differed between technical replicates, versus about 15 and 19 over time. Roughly 2-week clone count variance significantly increased as total template count grew.

In regard to this clone: The target antigen is unknown.

Using immunoSEQ multiplex PCR, the repertoire was profiled, and TCRdb retains in-frame clones only, with some absent. The table lists tens of thousands of clones, 89% of them singletons. During the collection period, no donor immune events like infections were recorded. The TCR was taken from a person aged 18-69 years in good health. The chain joins TRBV28 to TRBJ2-7, with D possibly being TRBD2 (6 bases). The sequenced sample was blood. The CDR3: CASSRGYPYEQYF. The DNA for the CDR3 is TGTGCCAGCAGTCGGGGGTACCCCTACGAGCAGTACTTC.